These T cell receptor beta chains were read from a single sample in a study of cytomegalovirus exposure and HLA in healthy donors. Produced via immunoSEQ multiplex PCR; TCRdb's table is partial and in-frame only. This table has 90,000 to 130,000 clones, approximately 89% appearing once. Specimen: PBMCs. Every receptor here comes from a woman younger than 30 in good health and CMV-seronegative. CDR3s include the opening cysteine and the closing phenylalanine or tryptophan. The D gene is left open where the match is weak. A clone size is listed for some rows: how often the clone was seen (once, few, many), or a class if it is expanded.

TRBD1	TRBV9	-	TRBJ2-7	CASSKQGASYEQYF	TGTGCCAGCAGCAAACAGGGGGCCTCCTACGAGCAGTACTTC
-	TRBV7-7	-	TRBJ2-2	CASSLGRVNTGELFF	TGTGCTAGCAGCTTAGGCCGGGTTAACACCGGGGAGCTGTTTTTT
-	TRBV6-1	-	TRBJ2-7	CASSEQASSYEQYF	TGTGCCAGCAGTGAACAGGCGAGCTCCTACGAGCAGTACTTC
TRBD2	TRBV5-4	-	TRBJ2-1	CASSSGTSGRGGEQFF	TGTGCCAGCAGCTCGGGGACTAGCGGGAGAGGCGGTGAGCAGTTCTTC
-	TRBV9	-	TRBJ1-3	CASSDRGGAGNTIYF	TGTGCCAGCAGCGACCGGGGGGGCGCTGGAAACACCATATATTTT
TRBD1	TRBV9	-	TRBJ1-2	CASSVAGTGENYGYTF	TGTGCCAGCAGCGTAGCAGGGACAGGGGAAAACTATGGCTACACCTTC
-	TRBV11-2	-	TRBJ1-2	CASSSPTTGSGRSGYTF	TGTGCCAGCAGCTCCCCCACAACAGGCTCGGGCCGGTCTGGCTACACCTTC
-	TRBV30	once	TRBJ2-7	CAWEATGSYEQYF	TGTGCCTGGGAGGCGACGGGATCCTACGAGCAGTACTTC
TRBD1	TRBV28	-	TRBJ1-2	CASSQGTALNYGYTF	TGTGCCAGCAGCCAAGGGACAGCCCTTAACTATGGCTACACCTTC
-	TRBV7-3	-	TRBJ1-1	CASSNGVNTEAFF	TGTGCCAGCAGCAACGGGGTGAACACTGAAGCTTTCTTT
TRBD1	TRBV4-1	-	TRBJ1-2	CASSQDWGQGRGYTF	TGCGCCAGCAGCCAAGATTGGGGACAGGGTCGGGGCTACACCTTC
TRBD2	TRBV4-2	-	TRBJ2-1	CASSHHPGLAGGANEQFF	TGTGCCAGCAGCCATCATCCGGGACTAGCGGGGGGAGCGAATGAGCAGTTCTTC
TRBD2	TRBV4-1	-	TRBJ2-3	CASSQSLATVRDTQYF	TGCGCCAGCAGCCAATCACTAGCGACCGTCCGGGATACGCAGTATTTT
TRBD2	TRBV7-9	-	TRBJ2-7	CASSFIEREGLGQYF	TGTGCCAGCAGCTTTATTGAGCGGGAGGGCCTCGGGCAGTACTTC
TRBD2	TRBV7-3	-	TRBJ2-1	CASSLNGRAINEQFF	TGTGCCAGCAGCTTAAACGGGAGGGCCATCAATGAGCAGTTCTTC
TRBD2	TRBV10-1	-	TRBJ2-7	CASSELTSGPSYEQYF	TGCGCCAGCAGTGAGTTGACTAGCGGGCCATCCTACGAGCAGTACTTC
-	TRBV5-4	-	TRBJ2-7	CASSLASGTYEQYF	TGTGCCAGCAGCTTGGCTTCAGGCACCTACGAGCAGTACTTC
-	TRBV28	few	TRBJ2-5	CASSRPWEQETQYF	TGTGCCAGCAGCCGCCCTTGGGAGCAAGAGACCCAGTACTTC
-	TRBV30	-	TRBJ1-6	CAWSVTSYPLSSYNSPLHF	TGTGCCTGGAGCGTCACCTCCTACCCTCTGAGCTCCTATAATTCACCCCTCCACTTT
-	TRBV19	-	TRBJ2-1	CASRLADGDSGFF	TGTGCCAGTAGACTGGCTGACGGAGATAGTGGGTTCTTC
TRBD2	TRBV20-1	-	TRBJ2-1	CSGNSGNEQFF	TGCAGTGGAAATAGCGGGAATGAGCAGTTCTTC
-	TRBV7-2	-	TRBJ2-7	CASSLTREREQYF	TGTGCCAGCAGCTTAACTCGCGAGCGGGAGCAGTACTTC
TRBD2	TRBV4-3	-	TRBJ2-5	CASSQDLAGGISETQYF	TGCGCCAGCAGCCAAGATCTAGCGGGAGGAATTTCAGAGACCCAGTACTTC
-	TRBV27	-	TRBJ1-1	CASSLTRVTPNTEAFF	TGTGCCAGCAGTTTAACCCGAGTGACTCCGAACACTGAAGCTTTCTTT
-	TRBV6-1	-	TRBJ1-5	CASGRTQGSNQPQHF	TGTGCCAGCGGGAGGACCCAGGGTTCAAATCAGCCCCAGCATTTT
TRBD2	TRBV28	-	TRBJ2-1	CASRPGTSFNWSSYNEQFF	TGTGCCAGCAGGCCGGGGACTAGCTTTAACTGGAGCTCCTACAATGAGCAGTTCTTC
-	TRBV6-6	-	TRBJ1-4	CASSRSSTNEKLFF	TGTGCCAGCAGCAGGTCTTCAACTAATGAAAAACTGTTTTTT
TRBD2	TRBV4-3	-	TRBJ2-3	CASSQDTQLAGETDTQYF	TGCGCCAGCAGCCAAGATACCCAACTAGCGGGGGAAACAGATACGCAGTATTTT
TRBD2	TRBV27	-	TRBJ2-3	CASSPTGRGRASDTQYF	TGTGCCAGCAGCCCCACCGGTCGGGGGAGGGCTTCAGATACGCAGTATTTT
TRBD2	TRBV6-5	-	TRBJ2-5	CASRPGLAGRETQYF	TGTGCCAGCAGACCAGGACTAGCGGGGAGGGAGACCCAGTACTTC
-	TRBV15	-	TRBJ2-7	CATSRRRGTAYEQYF	TGTGCCACCAGCAGAAGGCGGGGAACTGCCTACGAGCAGTACTTC
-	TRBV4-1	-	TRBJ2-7	CASSQDLREQYF	TGCGCCAGCAGCCAAGATCTGAGAGAGCAGTACTTC
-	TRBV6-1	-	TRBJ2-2	CASSESGAGELFF	TGTGCCAGCAGTGAATCTGGAGCCGGGGAGCTGTTTTTT
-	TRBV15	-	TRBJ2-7	CATSRVSSGAYEQYF	TGTGCCACCAGCAGAGTATCATCCGGAGCCTACGAGCAGTACTTC
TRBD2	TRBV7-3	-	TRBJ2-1	CASSPGGNYNEQFF	TGTGCCAGCAGCCCGGGAGGGAACTACAATGAGCAGTTCTTC
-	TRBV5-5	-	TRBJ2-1	CASNLEGGLRREQFF	TGTGCCAGCAACCTGGAGGGGGGGCTAAGACGTGAGCAGTTCTTC
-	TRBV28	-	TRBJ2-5	CATTLGAFLQETQYF	TGTGCCACTACGCTAGGGGCCTTCCTCCAAGAGACCCAGTACTTC
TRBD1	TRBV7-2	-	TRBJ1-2	CASSDVQGLSNGYTF	TGTGCCAGCAGCGACGTACAGGGGCTTAGTAATGGCTACACCTTC
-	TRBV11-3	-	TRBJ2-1	CASSYSSPYNEQFF	TGTGCCAGCAGCTACAGCAGCCCCTACAATGAGCAGTTCTTC
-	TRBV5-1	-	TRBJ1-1	CASSAGANTEAFF	TGCGCCAGCAGCGCCGGAGCGAACACTGAAGCTTTCTTT